This T cell receptor (beta chain) was recovered during a study of chemoradiotherapy in HPV16-positive cancers. General study findings and limits: Functional assays defining HPV-specific T cells used only a couple of HPV16-positive patients.

V dropped 5 bases and J dropped 0 bases, with 13 bases sitting between them. This CDR3 is 15 amino acids long. Per germline, CDR1 SGHTA and CDR2 FQGNSA. As for this clone: The antigen is undetermined.

Data came from immunoSEQ multiplex PCR; TCRdb stores just in-frame clones and leaves some out. The sample includes more than 20,000 clones, more than 70% of them seen just once. This specimen consisted of blood, obtained from a patient who underwent chemoradiotherapy. The receptor was derived from a human donor with HPV-associated anogenital cancer. This chain joins TRBV7-2 and TRBJ1-1; tentatively, D is TRBD1 (5 bases). CDR3: CASSDSASMNTEAFF. As DNA, the CDR3 is TGTGCCAGCAGCGACAGTGCTTCAATGAACACTGAAGCTTTCTTT.